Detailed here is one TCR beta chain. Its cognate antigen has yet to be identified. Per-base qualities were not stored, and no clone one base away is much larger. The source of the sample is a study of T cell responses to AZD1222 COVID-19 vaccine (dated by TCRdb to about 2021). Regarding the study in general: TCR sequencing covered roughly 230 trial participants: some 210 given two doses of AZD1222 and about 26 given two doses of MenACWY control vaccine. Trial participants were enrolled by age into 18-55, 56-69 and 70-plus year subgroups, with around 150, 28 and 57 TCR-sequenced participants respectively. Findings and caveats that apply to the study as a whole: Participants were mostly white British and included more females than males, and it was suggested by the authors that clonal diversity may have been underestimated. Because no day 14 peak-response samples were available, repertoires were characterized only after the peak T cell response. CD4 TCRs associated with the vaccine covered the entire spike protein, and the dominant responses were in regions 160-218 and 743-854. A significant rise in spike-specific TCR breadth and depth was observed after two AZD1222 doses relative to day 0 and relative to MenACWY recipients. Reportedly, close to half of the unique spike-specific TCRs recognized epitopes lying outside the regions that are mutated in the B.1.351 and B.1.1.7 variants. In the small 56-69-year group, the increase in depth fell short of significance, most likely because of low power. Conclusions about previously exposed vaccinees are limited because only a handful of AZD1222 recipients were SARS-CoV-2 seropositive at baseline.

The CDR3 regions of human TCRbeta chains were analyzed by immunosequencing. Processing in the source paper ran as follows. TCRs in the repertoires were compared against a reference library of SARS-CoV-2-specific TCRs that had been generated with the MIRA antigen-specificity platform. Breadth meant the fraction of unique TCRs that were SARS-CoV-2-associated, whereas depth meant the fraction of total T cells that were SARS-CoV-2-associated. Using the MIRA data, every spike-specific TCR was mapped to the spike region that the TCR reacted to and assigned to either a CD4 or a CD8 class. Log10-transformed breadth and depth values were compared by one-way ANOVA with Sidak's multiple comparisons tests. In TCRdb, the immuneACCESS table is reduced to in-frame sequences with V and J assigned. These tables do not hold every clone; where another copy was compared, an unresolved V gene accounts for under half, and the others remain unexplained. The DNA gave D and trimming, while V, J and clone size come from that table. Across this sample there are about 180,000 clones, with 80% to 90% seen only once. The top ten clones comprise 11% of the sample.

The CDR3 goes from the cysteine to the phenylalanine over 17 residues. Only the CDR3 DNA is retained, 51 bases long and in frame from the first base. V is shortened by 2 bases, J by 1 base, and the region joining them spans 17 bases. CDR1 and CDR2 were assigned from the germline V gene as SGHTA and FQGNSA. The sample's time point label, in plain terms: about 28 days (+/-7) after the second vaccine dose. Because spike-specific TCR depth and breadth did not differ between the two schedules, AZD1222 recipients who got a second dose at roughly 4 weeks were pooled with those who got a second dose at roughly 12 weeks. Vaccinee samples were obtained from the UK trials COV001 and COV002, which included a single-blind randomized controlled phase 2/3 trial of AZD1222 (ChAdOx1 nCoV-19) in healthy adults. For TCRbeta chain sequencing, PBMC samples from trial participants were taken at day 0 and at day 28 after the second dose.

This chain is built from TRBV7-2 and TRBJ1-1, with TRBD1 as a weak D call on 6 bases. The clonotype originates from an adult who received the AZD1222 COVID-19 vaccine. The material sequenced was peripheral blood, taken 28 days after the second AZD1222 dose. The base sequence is TGTGCCAGCAGCTTATTAGGGGACCTCAGGGGGAACACTGAAGCTTTCTTT. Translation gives CASSLLGDLRGNTEAFF.